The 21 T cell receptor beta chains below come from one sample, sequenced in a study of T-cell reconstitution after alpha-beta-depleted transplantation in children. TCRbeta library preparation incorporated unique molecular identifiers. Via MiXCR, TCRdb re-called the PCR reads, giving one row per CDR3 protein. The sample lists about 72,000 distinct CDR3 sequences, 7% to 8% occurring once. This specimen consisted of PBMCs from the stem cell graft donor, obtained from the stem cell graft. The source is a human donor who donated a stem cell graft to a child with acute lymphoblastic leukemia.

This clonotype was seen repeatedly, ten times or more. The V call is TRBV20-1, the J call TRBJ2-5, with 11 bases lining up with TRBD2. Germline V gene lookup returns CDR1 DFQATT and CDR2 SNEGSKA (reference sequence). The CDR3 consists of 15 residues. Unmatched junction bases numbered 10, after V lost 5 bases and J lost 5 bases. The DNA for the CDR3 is TGCAGTGCTCCGACTTTAGCGGGGGGGCTGGAGACCCAGTACTTC. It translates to CSAPTLAGGLETQYF.

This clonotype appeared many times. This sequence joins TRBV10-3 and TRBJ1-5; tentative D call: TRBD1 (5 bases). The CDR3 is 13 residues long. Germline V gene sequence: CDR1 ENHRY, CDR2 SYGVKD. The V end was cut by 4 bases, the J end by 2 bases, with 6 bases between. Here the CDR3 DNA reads TGTGCCATCAGTGGGGACGGCAATCAGCCCCAGCATTTT. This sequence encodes CAISGDGNQPQHF.

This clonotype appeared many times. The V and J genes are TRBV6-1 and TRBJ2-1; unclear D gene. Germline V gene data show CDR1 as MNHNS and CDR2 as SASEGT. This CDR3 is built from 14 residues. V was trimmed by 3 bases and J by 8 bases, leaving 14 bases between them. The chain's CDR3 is CASSEISEGHEQFF. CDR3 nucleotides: TGTGCCAGCAGTGAGATCTCGGAAGGGCATGAGCAGTTCTTC.

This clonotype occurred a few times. In DNA form, the CDR3 reads TGCGCCAGCAGCTTGAATGGGGAGGGCAATCAGCCCCAGCATTTT. This sequence encodes CASSLNGEGNQPQHF. The chain carries TRBV5-1 and TRBJ1-5; D not certain. Germline-derived CDR1 and CDR2 are SGHRS and YFSETQ. The CDR3 runs to 15 residues. The ends were cut back, 1 base at V and 2 bases at J, with 10 bases in the middle.

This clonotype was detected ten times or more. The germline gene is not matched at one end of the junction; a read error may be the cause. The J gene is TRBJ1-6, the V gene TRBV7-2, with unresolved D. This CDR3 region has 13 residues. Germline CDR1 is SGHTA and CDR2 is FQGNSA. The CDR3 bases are TGTGTCAGCAGCTTCCGGGAGAATTCACCCCTCCACTTT. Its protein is CVSSFRENSPLHF.

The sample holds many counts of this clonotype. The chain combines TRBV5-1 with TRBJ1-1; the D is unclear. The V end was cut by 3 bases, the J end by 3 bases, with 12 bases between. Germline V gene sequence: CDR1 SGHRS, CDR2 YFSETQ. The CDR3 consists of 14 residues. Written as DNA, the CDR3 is TGCGCCAGCAGCTCGCCGGGCTGGGACACTGAAGCTTTCTTT. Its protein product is CASSSPGWDTEAFF.

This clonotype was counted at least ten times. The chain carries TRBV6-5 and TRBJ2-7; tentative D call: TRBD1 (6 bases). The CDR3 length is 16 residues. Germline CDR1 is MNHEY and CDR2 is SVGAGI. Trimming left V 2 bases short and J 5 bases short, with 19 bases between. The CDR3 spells CASSYALDSMTNEQYF. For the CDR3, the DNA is TGTGCCAGCAGTTACGCACTGGACAGCATGACGAACGAGCAGTACTTC.

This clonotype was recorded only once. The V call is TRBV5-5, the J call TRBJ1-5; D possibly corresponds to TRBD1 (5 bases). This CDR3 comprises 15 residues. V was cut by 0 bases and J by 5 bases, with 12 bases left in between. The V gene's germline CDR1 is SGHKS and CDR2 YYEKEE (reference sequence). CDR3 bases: TGTGCCAGCAGCTTGGGAGGGACGCATGATCAGCCCCAGCATTTT. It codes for CASSLGGTHDQPQHF.

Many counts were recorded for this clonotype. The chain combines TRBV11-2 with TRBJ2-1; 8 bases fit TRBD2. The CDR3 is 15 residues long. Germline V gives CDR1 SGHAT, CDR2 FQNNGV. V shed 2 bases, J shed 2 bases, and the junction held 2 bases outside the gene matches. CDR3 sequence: CASSLSSGPYNEQFF. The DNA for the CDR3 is TGTGCCAGCAGCTTATCTAGCGGGCCCTACAATGAGCAGTTCTTC.

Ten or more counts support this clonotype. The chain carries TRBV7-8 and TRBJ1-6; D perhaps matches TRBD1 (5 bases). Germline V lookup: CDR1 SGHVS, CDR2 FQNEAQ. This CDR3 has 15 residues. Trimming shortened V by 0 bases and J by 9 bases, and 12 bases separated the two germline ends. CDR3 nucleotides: TGTGCCAGCAGCTTAGCGAGTCAGGGAGGTTCACCCCTCCACTTT. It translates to CASSLASQGGSPLHF.

The CDR3 sequence: CASSLERVRGLAGERAYNEQFF. CDR3 DNA: TGTGCCAGCAGCTTAGAGAGAGTGCGCGGACTAGCGGGAGAACGGGCCTACAATGAGCAGTTCTTC. The J gene is TRBJ2-1, the V gene TRBV11-2; 13 bases agree with TRBD2. Germline CDR1 is SGHAT and CDR2 is FQNNGV. The CDR3 contains 22 residues. V lost 0 bases, J lost 2 bases, and 16 bases stayed unmatched.

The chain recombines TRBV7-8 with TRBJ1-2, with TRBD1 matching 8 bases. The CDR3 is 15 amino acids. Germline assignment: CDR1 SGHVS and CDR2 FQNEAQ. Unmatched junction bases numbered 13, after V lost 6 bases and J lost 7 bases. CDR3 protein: CASRAGQGFLFGYTF. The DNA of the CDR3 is TGTGCCAGCAGGGCTGGACAGGGCTTTCTTTTTGGCTACACCTTC. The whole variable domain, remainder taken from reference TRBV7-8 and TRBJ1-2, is GAGVSQSPRYKVAKRGQDVALRCDPISGHVSLFWYQQALGQGPEFLTYFQNEAQLDKSGLPSDRFFAERPEGSVSTLKIQRTQQEDSAVYLCASRAGQGFLFGYTFGSGTRLTVV.

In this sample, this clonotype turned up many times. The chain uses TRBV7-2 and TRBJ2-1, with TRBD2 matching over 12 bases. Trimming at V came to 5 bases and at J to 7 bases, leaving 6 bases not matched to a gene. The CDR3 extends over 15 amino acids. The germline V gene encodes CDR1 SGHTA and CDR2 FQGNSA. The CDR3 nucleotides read TGTGCCAGCAGCCCCGGACTAGCGGGGACTAATGAGCAGTTCTTC. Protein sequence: CASSPGLAGTNEQFF.

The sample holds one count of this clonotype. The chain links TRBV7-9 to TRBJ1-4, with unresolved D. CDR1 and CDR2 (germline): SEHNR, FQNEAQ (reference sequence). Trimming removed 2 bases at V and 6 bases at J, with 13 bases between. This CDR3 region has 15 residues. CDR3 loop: CASSLSGRPDEKLFF. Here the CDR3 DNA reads TGTGCCAGCAGCTTATCGGGTAGGCCTGATGAAAAACTGTTTTTT.

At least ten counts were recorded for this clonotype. The CDR3 sequence: CSVTTENYGYTF. CDR3 nucleotides: TGCAGCGTTACGACAGAGAACTATGGCTACACCTTC. The chain couples TRBV29-1 to TRBJ1-2; possibly TRBD1 for D (5 bases). Trimming shortened V by 5 bases and J by 2 bases, and 9 bases separated the two germline ends. The V gene's germline CDR1 is SQVTM and CDR2 ANQGSEA. The CDR3 contains 12 residues.

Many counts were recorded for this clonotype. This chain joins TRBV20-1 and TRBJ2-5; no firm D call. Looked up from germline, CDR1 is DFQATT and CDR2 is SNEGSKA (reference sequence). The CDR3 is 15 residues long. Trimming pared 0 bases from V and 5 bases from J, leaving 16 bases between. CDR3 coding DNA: TGCAGTGCTAGAGAACTTTTATCCGCGGATGAGACCCAGTACTTC. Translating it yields CSARELLSADETQYF.

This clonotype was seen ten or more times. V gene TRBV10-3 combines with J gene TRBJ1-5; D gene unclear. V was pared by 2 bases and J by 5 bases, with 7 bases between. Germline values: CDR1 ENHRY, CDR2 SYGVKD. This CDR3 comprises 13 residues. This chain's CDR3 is CAISENRDQPQHF. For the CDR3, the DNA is TGTGCCATCAGTGAGAACCGCGATCAGCCCCAGCATTTT.

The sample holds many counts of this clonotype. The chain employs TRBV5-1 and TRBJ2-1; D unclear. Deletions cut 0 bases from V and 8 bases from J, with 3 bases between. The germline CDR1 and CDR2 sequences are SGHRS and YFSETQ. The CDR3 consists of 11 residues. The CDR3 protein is CASSLEHEQFF. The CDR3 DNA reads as TGCGCCAGCAGCTTGGAACATGAGCAGTTCTTC.

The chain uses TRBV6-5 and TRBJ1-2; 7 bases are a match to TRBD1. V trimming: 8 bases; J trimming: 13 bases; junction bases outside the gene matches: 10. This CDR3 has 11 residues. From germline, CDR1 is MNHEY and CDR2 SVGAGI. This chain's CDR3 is CASRDREAITF. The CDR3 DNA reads TGTGCCAGCCGGGACAGAGAGGCGATCACCTTC.

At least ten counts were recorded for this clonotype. Written as DNA, the CDR3 is TGTGCCAGCAGGAGAGATATGGTTGCTCCCCATGACGAGCAGTACTTC. It is translated as CASRRDMVAPHDEQYF. The chain couples TRBV27 to TRBJ2-7; no clear D. Deletions cut 6 bases from V and 5 bases from J, with 23 bases between. Per germline, CDR1 MNHEY and CDR2 SMNVEV (reference sequence). The CDR3 has 16 residues.

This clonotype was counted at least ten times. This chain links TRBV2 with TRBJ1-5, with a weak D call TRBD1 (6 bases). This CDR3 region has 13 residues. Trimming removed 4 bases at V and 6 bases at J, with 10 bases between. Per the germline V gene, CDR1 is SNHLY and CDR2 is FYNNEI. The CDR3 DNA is TGTGCCAGCAGTGGGGGGCTCGGTCAGCCCCAGCATTTT. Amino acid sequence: CASSGGLGQPQHF.